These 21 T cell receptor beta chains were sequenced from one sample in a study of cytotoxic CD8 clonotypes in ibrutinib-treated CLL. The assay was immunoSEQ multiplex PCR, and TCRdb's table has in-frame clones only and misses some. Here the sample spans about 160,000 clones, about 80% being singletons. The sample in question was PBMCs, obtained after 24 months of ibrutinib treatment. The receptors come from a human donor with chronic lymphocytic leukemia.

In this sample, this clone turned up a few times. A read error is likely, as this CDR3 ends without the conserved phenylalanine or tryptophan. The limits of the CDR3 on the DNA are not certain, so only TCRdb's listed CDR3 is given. CDR3 loop: CASLSASG. The chain links TRBV21-1 to TRBJ1-1; the table calls TRBD1, which could not be checked here. TRBV21-1 is a pseudogene segment. The CDR3 numbers 8 amino acids, ends counted.

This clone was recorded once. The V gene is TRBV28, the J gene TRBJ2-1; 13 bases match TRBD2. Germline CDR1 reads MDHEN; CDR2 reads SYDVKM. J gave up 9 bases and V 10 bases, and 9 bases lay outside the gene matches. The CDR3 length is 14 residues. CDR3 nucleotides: TGTGCCACCCTACTAGCGGGAGGGCCATCTGAGCAGTTCTTC. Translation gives CATLLAGGPSEQFF.

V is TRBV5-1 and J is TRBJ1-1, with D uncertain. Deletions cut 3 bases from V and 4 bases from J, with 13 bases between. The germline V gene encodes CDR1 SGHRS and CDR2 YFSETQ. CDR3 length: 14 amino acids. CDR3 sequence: CASSYLAGSTEAFF. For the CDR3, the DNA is TGCGCCAGCAGCTACCTGGCAGGTTCCACTGAAGCTTTCTTT. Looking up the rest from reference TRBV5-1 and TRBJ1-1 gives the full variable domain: KAGVTQTPRYLIKTRGQQVTLSCSPISGHRSVSWYQQTPGQGLQFLFEYFSETQRNKGNFPGRFSGRQFSNSRSEMNVSTLELGDSALYLCASSYLAGSTEAFFGQGTRLTVV.

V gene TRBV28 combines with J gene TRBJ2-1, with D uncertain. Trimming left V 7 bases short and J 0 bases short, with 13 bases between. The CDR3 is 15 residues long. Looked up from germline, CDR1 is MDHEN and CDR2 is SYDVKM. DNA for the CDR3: TGTGCCAGCATGAGTGTGTCCAGCTCCTACAATGAGCAGTTCTTC. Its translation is CASMSVSSSYNEQFF.

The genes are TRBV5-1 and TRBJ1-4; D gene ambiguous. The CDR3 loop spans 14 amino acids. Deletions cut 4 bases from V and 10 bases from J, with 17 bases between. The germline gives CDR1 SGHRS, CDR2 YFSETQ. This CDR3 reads CASSPDFMKGKLFF. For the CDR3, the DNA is TGCGCCAGCAGCCCGGACTTCATGAAAGGAAAACTGTTTTTT.

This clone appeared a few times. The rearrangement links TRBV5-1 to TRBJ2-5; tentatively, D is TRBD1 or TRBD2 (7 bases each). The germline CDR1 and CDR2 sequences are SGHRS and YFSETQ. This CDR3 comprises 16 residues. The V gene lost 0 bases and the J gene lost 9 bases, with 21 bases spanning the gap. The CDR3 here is CASSLDQSAGGEAQYF. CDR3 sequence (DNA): TGCGCCAGCAGCTTGGATCAATCGGCAGGGGGGGAGGCCCAGTACTTC.

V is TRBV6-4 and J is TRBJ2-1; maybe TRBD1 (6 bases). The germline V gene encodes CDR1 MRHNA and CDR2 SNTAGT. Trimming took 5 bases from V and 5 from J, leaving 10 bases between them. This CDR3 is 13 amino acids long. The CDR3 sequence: CASSMDSHNEQFF. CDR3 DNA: TGTGCCAGCAGTATGGACAGTCACAATGAGCAGTTCTTC.

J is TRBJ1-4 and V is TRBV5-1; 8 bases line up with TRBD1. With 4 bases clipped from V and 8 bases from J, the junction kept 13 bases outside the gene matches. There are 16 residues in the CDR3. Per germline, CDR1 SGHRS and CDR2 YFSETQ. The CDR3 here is CASSLQPQGAGEKLFF. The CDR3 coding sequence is TGCGCCAGCAGCCTCCAACCTCAGGGGGCGGGGGAAAAACTGTTTTTT.

CDR3 DNA: TGTGCCAGCAGGAATTGGGCTCTATCAGGCCAGCCCCAGCATTTT. This translates into CASRNWALSGQPQHF. The gene calls are TRBV27 and TRBJ1-5, with D unresolved. This CDR3 region has 15 residues. Germline V gene sequence: CDR1 MNHEY, CDR2 SMNVEV (reference sequence). The germline V and J ends were trimmed by 6 bases and 7 bases, with 19 bases remaining between them.

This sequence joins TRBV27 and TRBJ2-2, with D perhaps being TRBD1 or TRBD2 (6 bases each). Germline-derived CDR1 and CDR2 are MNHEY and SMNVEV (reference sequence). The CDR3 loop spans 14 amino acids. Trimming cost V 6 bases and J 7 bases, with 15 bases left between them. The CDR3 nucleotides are TGTGCCAGCAGCCCAAGGGGGGTAGTCGGGGAGCTGTTTTTT. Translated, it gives CASSPRGVVGELFF.

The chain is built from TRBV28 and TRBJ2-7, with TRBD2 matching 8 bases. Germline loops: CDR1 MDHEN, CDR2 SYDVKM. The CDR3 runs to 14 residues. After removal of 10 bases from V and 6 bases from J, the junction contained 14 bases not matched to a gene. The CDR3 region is CAISGSGRIGEQYF. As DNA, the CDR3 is TGTGCCATAAGCGGGAGCGGGAGAATTGGCGAGCAGTACTTC.

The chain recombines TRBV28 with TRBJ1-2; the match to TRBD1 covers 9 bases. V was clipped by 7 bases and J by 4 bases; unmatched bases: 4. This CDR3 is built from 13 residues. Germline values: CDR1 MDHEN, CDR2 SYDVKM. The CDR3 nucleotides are TGTGCCAGCACCTGGACAGGGGTCTATGGCTACACCTTC. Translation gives CASTWTGVYGYTF.

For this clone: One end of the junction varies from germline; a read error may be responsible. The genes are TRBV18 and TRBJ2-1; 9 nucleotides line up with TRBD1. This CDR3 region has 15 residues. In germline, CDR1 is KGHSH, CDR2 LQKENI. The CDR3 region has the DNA TGTGCCAGCTCACAGTTACAGGGGGCTAGTAGTGAGCAGCTCTTC. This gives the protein CASSQLQGASSEQLF.

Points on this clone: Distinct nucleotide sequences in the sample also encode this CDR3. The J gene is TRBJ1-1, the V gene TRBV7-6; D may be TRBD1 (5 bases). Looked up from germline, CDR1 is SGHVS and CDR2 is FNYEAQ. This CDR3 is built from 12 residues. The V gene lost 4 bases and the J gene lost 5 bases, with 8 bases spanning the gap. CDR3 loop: CASSSGRTEAFF. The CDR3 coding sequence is TGTGCCAGCAGCTCAGGGAGAACTGAAGCTTTCTTT. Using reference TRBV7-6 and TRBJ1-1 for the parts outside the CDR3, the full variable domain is GAGVSQSPRYKVTKRGQDVALRCDPISGHVSLYWYRQALGQGPEFLTYFNYEAQQDKSGLPNDRFSAERPEGSISTLTIQRTEQRDSAMYRCASSSGRTEAFFGQGTRLTVV.

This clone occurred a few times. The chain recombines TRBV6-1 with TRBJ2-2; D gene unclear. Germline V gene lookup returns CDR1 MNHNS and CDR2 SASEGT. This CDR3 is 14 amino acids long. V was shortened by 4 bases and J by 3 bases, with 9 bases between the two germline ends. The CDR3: CASSGRRDTGELFF. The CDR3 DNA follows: TGTGCCAGCAGTGGTCGACGGGACACCGGGGAGCTGTTTTTT.

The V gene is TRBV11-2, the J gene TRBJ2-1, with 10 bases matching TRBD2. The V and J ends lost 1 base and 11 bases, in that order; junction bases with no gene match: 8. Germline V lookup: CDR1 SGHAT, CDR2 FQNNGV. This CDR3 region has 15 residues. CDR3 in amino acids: CASSLGPSGRDQQFF. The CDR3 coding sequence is TGTGCCAGCAGCTTAGGCCCTAGCGGGAGAGACCAGCAGTTCTTC.

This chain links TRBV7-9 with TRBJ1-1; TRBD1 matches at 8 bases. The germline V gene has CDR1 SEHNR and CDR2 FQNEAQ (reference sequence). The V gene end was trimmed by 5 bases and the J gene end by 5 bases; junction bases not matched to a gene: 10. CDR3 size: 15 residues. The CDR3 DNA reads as TGTGCCAGCAGCCGACGACAGGGGTTACCGACTGAAGCTTTCTTT. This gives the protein CASSRRQGLPTEAFF.

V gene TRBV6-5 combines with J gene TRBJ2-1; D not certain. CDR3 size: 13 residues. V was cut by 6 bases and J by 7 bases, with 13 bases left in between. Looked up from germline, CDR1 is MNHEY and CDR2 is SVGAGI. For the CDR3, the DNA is TGTGCCAGCAGGCCAGCGCAAGGGAATGAGCAGTTCTTC. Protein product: CASRPAQGNEQFF.

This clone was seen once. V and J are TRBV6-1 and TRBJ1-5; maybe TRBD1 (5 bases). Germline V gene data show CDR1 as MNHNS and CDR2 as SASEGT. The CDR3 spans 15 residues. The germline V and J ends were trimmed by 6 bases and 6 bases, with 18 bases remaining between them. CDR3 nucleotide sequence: TGTGCCAGCAGGACGGGCGTCGGGGGTACTCAGCCCCAGCATTTT. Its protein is CASRTGVGGTQPQHF.

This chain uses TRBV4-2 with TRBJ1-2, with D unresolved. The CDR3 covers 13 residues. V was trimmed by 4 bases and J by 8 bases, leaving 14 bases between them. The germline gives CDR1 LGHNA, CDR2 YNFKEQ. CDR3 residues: CASSPGPEYGYTF. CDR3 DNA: TGTGCCAGCAGCCCCGGACCGGAATACGGCTACACCTTC.

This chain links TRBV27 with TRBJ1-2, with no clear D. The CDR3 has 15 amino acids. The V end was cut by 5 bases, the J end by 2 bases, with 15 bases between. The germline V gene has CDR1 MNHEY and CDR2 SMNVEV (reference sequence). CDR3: CASSLRGGQNYGYTF. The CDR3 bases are TGTGCCAGCAGTCTGAGAGGAGGCCAAAACTATGGCTACACCTTC.